The TCR beta chain under discussion was sequenced for a study of blood T cell repertoires in COVID-19. Looking at the study overall: T cells, B-cell-depleted T cells, or PBMCs provided the cDNA or gDNA that served as material.

The junction had 5 bases not matched to a gene; V was cut back by 3 bases and J by 9 bases. CDR3 length: 14 amino acids. Per the germline V gene, CDR1 is LNHDA and CDR2 is SQIVND (reference sequence). In the source study's methods: It was from reference gene primer amplification that nucleated cell counts were estimated. Clones were read by immunoSEQ multiplex PCR, and TCRdb kept only the in-frame ones, dropping some. That table furnishes V, J and clone size, whereas the DNA furnished D and trimming. This sample has 100,000 to 120,000 clones, with less than 85% found just once. Sequencing was carried out using peripheral blood. The chain recombines TRBV19 with TRBJ2-1; 10 bases fit TRBD1. The receptor was isolated from a woman aged 80 or over with acute or convalescent COVID-19. CDR3 coding DNA: TGTGCCAGTAGTATCAGGGACAGGGGATCTGAGCAGTTCTTC. It translates to CASSIRDRGSEQFF. Combining the CDR3 with reference TRBV19 and TRBJ2-1 gives the whole variable domain DGGITQSPKYLFRKEGQNVTLSCEQNLNHDAMYWYRQDPGQGLRLIYYSQIVNDFQKGDIAEGYSVSREKKESFPLTVTSAQKNPTAFYLCASSIRDRGSEQFFGPGTRLTVL.